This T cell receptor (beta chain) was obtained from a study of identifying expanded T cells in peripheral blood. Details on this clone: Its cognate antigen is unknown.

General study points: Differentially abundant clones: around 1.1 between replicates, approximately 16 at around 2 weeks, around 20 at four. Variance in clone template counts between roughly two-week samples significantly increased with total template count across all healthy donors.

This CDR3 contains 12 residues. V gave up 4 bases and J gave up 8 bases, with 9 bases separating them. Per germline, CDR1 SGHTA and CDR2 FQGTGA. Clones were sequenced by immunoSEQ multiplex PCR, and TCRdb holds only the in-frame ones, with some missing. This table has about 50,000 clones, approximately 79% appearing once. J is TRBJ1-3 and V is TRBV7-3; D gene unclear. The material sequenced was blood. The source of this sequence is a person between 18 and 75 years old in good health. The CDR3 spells CASSSDDDTIYF. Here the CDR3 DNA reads TGTGCCAGCAGCTCTGACGACGACACCATATATTTT.